One and the same sample provided the 27 T cell receptor beta chains below, sequenced in a study of cytomegalovirus exposure and HLA in healthy donors. A multiplex PCR was run with 60 Vbeta primers and 13 Jbeta primers. Some clones are missing from TCRdb's copy, which holds only in-frame ones; the method was immunoSEQ multiplex PCR. The data show 100,000 to 150,000 clones, with about two thirds seen just once and 3.5% to 4.5% held by the top ten. The sample comprised PBMCs. The receptor source for this set is a man aged 25-45 years in good health and CMV-seronegative.

This clone was found a few times. The rearrangement joins TRBV30 to TRBJ2-7; D perhaps matches TRBD1 (5 bases). The V gene's germline CDR1 is GTSNPN and CDR2 SVGIG (reference sequence). The V gene lost 0 bases and the J gene lost 1 base, with 7 bases spanning the gap. The CDR3 has 13 amino acids. CDR3: CAWSVGDSYEQYF. CDR3 sequence (DNA): TGTGCCTGGAGTGTAGGGGATTCCTACGAGCAGTACTTC.

This chain links TRBV7-9 with TRBJ2-2, with 13 bases fitting TRBD2. The CDR3 sequence is 18 residues long. V lost 4 bases and J lost 1; bases outside the gene matches: 6. Germline CDR1 and CDR2: SEHNR and FQNEAQ (reference sequence). This CDR3 is CASSSTSGGTWNTGELFF. The CDR3 DNA follows: TGTGCCAGCAGCTCGACTAGCGGGGGGACTTGGAACACCGGGGAGCTGTTTTTT.

J is TRBJ2-7 and V is TRBV6-6; no definite D call. Trimming removed 10 bases from V and 2 bases from J, with 12 bases in between. This CDR3 spans 12 amino acids. Germline-derived CDR1 and CDR2 are MNHNY and SVGAGI (reference sequence). CDR3 region: CAIGPGAYEQYF. CDR3 nucleotides: TGTGCCATCGGCCCGGGTGCCTACGAGCAGTACTTC.

The DNA of the CDR3 is TGCAGCGCGTGGGCAGGGGCGGAAGGTGGTGGAAACACCATATATTTT. Translation: CSAWAGAEGGGNTIYF. V gene TRBV29-1 combines with J gene TRBJ1-3; D possibly corresponds to TRBD1 (6 bases). Trimming removed 7 bases from V and 3 bases from J, with 22 bases in between. The germline gives CDR1 SQVTM, CDR2 ANQGSEA. There are 16 residues in the CDR3.

This chain links TRBV4-1 with TRBJ2-7; D is perhaps TRBD1 (6 bases). The CDR3 is made up of 13 amino acids. V lost 6 bases and J lost 0, with 9 bases in between. Per germline, CDR1 MGHRA and CDR2 YSYEKL. DNA of the CDR3: TGCGCCAGCAGGGACAGCAGCTCCTACGAGCAGTACTTC. Encoded protein: CASRDSSSYEQYF.

The rearrangement uses TRBV2 and TRBJ1-1, with 8 bases fitting TRBD1. V shed 2 bases, J shed 5 bases, and the junction held 10 bases outside the gene matches. The CDR3 has 16 residues. Germline loops: CDR1 SNHLY, CDR2 FYNNEI. The CDR3 spells CASSELQGGIATEAFF. CDR3 sequence (DNA): TGTGCCAGCAGTGAATTACAGGGGGGGATAGCTACTGAAGCTTTCTTT.

Worth noting for this clone: The germline gene is not matched at one end of the junction; a read error may be the cause. V usage is TRBV7-9 and J usage is TRBJ2-1; the D gene is possibly TRBD2 (5 bases). The CDR3 sequence is 16 residues long. CDR1 is SEHNR and CDR2 is FQNEAQ in the germline V gene (reference sequence). CDR3 nucleotides: TGTTCCAGCAGTTATGACCCCGGGAACAAGGGCAATGAGCAGTTCTTC. Its translation is CSSSYDPGNKGNEQFF.

The rearrangement links TRBV25-1 to TRBJ2-1, with a tentative D call TRBD1 (6 bases). Between the trimmed V and J ends, which lost 3 bases and 0 bases, there was a span of 12 bases. The V gene's germline CDR1 is MGHDK and CDR2 SYGVNS. The CDR3 is made up of 16 amino acids. The chain's CDR3 is CASSDGRGSSYNEQFF. Written as DNA, the CDR3 is TGTGCCAGCAGTGATGGTAGGGGGAGCTCCTACAATGAGCAGTTCTTC.

This clone was counted between two and nine times. The CDR3 region is CASSFRTESYEQYF. The CDR3, as DNA: TGTGCCAGCAGCTTCAGGACAGAATCCTACGAGCAGTACTTC. The chain joins TRBV7-2 to TRBJ2-7; D might be TRBD1 (6 bases). This CDR3 has 14 amino acids. Per the germline V gene, CDR1 is SGHTA and CDR2 is FQGNSA. Trimming took 3 bases from V and 1 from J, leaving 10 bases between them. Combining the CDR3 with reference TRBV7-2 and TRBJ2-7 gives the whole variable domain GAGVSQSPSNKVTEKGKDVELRCDPISGHTALYWYRQSLGQGLEFLIYFQGNSAPDKSGLPSDRFSAERTGGSVSTLTIQRTQQEDSAVYLCASSFRTESYEQYFGPGTRLTVT.

About this clone: The junction and the germline gene differ at one end; a read error may be behind it. The rearrangement links TRBV7-7 to TRBJ1-4, with 8 bases aligning to TRBD1. This CDR3 is 15 amino acids long. CDR1 is SSHAT, CDR2 FNYEAQ, per germline (reference sequence). Here the CDR3 reads CASSLGQGMNEKLFF. The CDR3 DNA sequence: TGTGCTAGCAGCTTAGGACAGGGCATGAATGAAAAACTGTTTTTT.

The chain recombines TRBV4-1 with TRBJ1-5; TRBD1 matches 10 bases. This CDR3 spans 17 amino acids. Germline assignment: CDR1 MGHRA and CDR2 YSYEKL. V shed 3 bases, J shed 0 bases, and the junction held 5 bases outside the gene matches. CDR3 in DNA: TGCGCCAGCAGCCACGGACAGGGGGGCTATAGCAATCAGCCCCAGCATTTT. It encodes CASSHGQGGYSNQPQHF.

The chain is built from TRBV14 and TRBJ2-1, with 12 bases fitting TRBD2. The germline gives CDR1 SGHDN, CDR2 FVKESK. V lost 0 bases, J lost 4 bases, and 7 bases stayed unmatched. The CDR3 contains 18 residues. CDR3 residues: CASSQDLLAGGGYNEQFF. The CDR3 DNA is TGTGCCAGCAGCCAAGATCTACTAGCGGGGGGCGGGTACAATGAGCAGTTCTTC.

A few counts support this clone. The chain employs TRBV6-5 and TRBJ1-1; 7 bases align to TRBD1. The CDR3 runs 13 residues. CDR1 is MNHEY, CDR2 SVGAGI, per germline. Germline trimming cut 7 bases from V and 1 base from J; bases unmatched to any gene: 3. CDR3 sequence (DNA): TGTGCCAGCAACGGACAGGAGAACACTGAAGCTTTCTTT. It specifies CASNGQENTEAFF.

This chain connects TRBV27 to TRBJ2-5; 9 bases are a match to TRBD2. The CDR3 spans 13 residues. The V gene end was trimmed by 3 bases and the J gene end by 5 bases; junction bases not matched to a gene: 1. Germline-derived CDR1 and CDR2 are MNHEY and SMNVEV (reference sequence). The CDR3 reads CASSFGLAETQYF. The CDR3 region has the DNA TGTGCCAGCAGTTTCGGACTAGCGGAGACCCAGTACTTC.

V and J are TRBV9 and TRBJ1-4; D unresolved. The CDR3 extends over 11 amino acids. The germline V gene encodes CDR1 SGDLS and CDR2 YYNGEE. The CDR3 reads CAGREGEKLFF. CDR3 DNA sequence: TGTGCGGGGAGGGAAGGTGAAAAACTGTTTTTT.

The V call is TRBV4-1, the J call TRBJ2-7; 11 bases line up with TRBD1. In germline, CDR1 is MGHRA, CDR2 YSYEKL. V was clipped by 6 bases and J by 4 bases; unmatched bases: 8. The CDR3 has 15 residues. The CDR3: CASSSGQGGGYEQYF. In nucleotides, the CDR3 is TGCGCCAGCAGTTCGGGACAGGGGGGCGGGTACGAGCAGTACTTC.

This chain connects TRBV4-1 to TRBJ1-3, with 7 bases matching TRBD1. CDR1 and CDR2 (germline): MGHRA, YSYEKL. After removal of 2 bases from V and 0 bases from J, the junction contained 1 base not matched to a gene. The CDR3 loop spans 15 amino acids. As DNA, the CDR3 is TGCGCCAGCAGCCAATGGGACAGCTCTGGAAACACCATATATTTT. This sequence encodes CASSQWDSSGNTIYF.

This chain uses TRBV6-5 with TRBJ2-7; D is perhaps TRBD1 (6 bases). The CDR3 covers 13 residues. The V and J ends lost 8 bases and 1 base respectively, with 12 bases between them. Germline lookup yields CDR1 MNHEY and CDR2 SVGAGI. Written as DNA, the CDR3 is TGTGCCAGCTCAGTGGACAGTTCCTACGAGCAGTACTTC. It codes for CASSVDSSYEQYF.

The chain links TRBV15 to TRBJ1-5, with 8 nucleotides matching TRBD1. V lost 6 bases and J lost 2; bases outside the gene matches: 6. Germline V gene sequence: CDR1 LNHNV, CDR2 YYDKDF (reference sequence). CDR3 length: 15 amino acids. The CDR3 loop reads CATRGKTGGNQPQHF. DNA for the CDR3: TGTGCCACCAGGGGGAAGACAGGGGGCAATCAGCCCCAGCATTTT.

This chain connects TRBV7-2 to TRBJ1-2; D remains ambiguous. This CDR3 has 17 residues. Per the germline V gene, CDR1 is SGHTA and CDR2 is FQGNSA. Trimming took 1 base from V and 2 from J, leaving 17 bases between them. This CDR3 reads CASSLVQSAGNNYGYTF. CDR3 DNA: TGTGCCAGCAGCTTAGTGCAAAGTGCCGGGAACAACTATGGCTACACCTTC.

This clone was counted a few times. This rearrangement joins TRBV5-1 to TRBJ2-5, with TRBD1 identical over 9 bases. This CDR3 region has 14 residues. J lost 2 bases, V lost 5 bases, and 4 bases had no gene match. Germline loops: CDR1 SGHRS, CDR2 YFSETQ. DNA of the CDR3: TGCGCCAGCAGATCACAGGGGGCTCAAGAGACCCAGTACTTC. Protein: CASRSQGAQETQYF.

The chain carries TRBV7-2 and TRBJ2-7; 8 positions match TRBD1. Germline CDR1 reads SGHTA; CDR2 reads FQGNSA. The CDR3 loop spans 12 amino acids. V lost 5 bases, J lost 8 bases, and 5 bases stayed unmatched. This CDR3 is CASSGAGGQQYF. The CDR3 DNA reads TGTGCCAGCAGCGGAGCAGGGGGCCAGCAGTACTTC.

The rearrangement uses TRBV5-1 and TRBJ2-7; D may be TRBD2 (5 bases). This CDR3 comprises 15 residues. Germline V gene data show CDR1 as SGHRS and CDR2 as YFSETQ. The V and J ends lost 4 bases and 1 base respectively, with 15 bases between them. The CDR3 here is CASSLGSRRSYEQYF. CDR3 bases: TGCGCCAGCAGCCTGGGCTCGCGGAGGTCCTACGAGCAGTACTTC.

The rearrangement joins TRBV21-1 to TRBJ1-2. TRBV21-1 is a known pseudogene. The CDR3 extends over 12 amino acids. CDR3 residues: CASRTYTYGYTF. The CDR3 DNA sequence: TGTGCCAGCAGGACTTACACCTATGGCTACACCTTC.

The chain combines TRBV7-9 with TRBJ1-3; D may be TRBD1 (6 bases). The CDR3 spans 15 residues. Germline CDR1 SEHNR, CDR2 FQNEAQ (reference sequence). The germline V and J ends were trimmed by 5 bases and 10 bases, with 21 bases remaining between them. The CDR3 is CASSPSGGQPGTIYF. In DNA, the CDR3 is TGTGCCAGCAGCCCCTCAGGCGGACAGCCGGGGACCATATATTTT.

This chain uses TRBV7-8 with TRBJ2-7; weak D call: TRBD2 (6 bases). Germline V CDR1 and CDR2: SGHVS, FQNEAQ. Trimming took off 1 base at V and 5 bases at J, with 12 bases between the two ends. This CDR3 is built from 14 residues. This CDR3 is CASSLDRGYDEQYF. The CDR3 DNA reads TGTGCCAGCAGCTTAGATCGGGGGTACGACGAGCAGTACTTC.

This clone is a singleton in its sample. The rearrangement joins TRBV14 to TRBJ1-3, with no clear D. Per the germline V gene, CDR1 is SGHDN and CDR2 is FVKESK. There are 17 residues in the CDR3. With 4 bases removed from V and 2 bases from J, the gap between germline ends came to 18 bases. CDR3: CASSPPRGEGTGNTIYF. The CDR3 coding sequence is TGTGCCAGCAGCCCCCCCCGCGGGGAGGGTACTGGAAACACCATATATTTT.